The source of this TCR beta chain is a study of cytomegalovirus exposure and HLA in healthy donors. General observations from the study: It was in a later analysis that TCR association rates were seen to vary by HLA locus, highest for DRB1 and lowest for HLA-C. It was reported that the classifier diagnosed cytomegalovirus status with high specificity and sensitivity in both the original and validation cohorts. Being productive about 87% or about 30% of the time was typical of most TCR beta V segments in an earlier analysis.

There are 16 residues in the CDR3. CDR1 is GTSNPN and CDR2 is SVGIG in the germline V gene (reference sequence). Trimming shortened V by 3 bases and J by 8 bases, and 23 bases separated the two germline ends. This PCR relied on a set of 60 Vbeta primers and 13 Jbeta primers. Here immunoSEQ multiplex PCR was the method, and the copy in TCRdb shows in-frame clones only, minus some. The sample yields approximately 160,000 clones, 75% to 85% seen once. A note on this clone: Its antigen remains unknown.

What was sequenced was PBMCs. This receptor was identified in a man aged 25 to 40 in good health and CMV-seropositive. This sequence joins TRBV30 and TRBJ2-1, with D tentatively TRBD2 (6 bases). Here the CDR3 DNA reads TGTGCCTGGAGGACCCTTACTAGCTGGCGGCCCGATGAGCAGTTCTTC. Translating gives CAWRTLTSWRPDEQFF.